The 31 T cell receptor beta chains given below trace back to one sample, sequenced in a study of identifying expanded T cells in peripheral blood. The protocol was immunoSEQ multiplex PCR, while the TCRdb copy is restricted to in-frame clones and leaves out a portion. The data contain about 85,000 clones, more than 75% of them seen just once; the ten biggest clones take up around 17%. Sequenced input: blood. Receptors originate from a person aged 18-70 years in good health.

The V and J genes are TRBV14 and TRBJ1-3; D is ambiguous. CDR1 and CDR2 from the germline V gene are SGHDN and FVKESK. The V end was cut by 1 base, the J end by 12 bases, with 7 bases between. The CDR3 is 11 residues long. CDR3 sequence: CASSQGLGIYF. The CDR3 DNA follows: TGTGCCAGCAGCCAAGGTCTGGGCATATATTTT. The variable domain in full, completed from reference TRBV14 and TRBJ1-3, reads EAGVTQFPSHSVIEKGQTVTLRCDPISGHDNLYWYRRVMGKEIKFLLHFVKESKQDESGMPNNRFLAERTGGTYSTLKVQPAELEDSGVYFCASSQGLGIYFGEGSWLTVV.

CDR3 residues: CASSSGIQLTNEKLFF. CDR3 DNA sequence: TGTGCCAGTAGTAGCGGAATACAGCTAACTAATGAAAAACTGTTTTTT. The V gene is TRBV19, the J gene TRBJ1-4; no definite D call. The CDR3 loop spans 16 amino acids. The germline gives CDR1 LNHDA, CDR2 SQIVND (reference sequence). The V end was cut by 4 bases, the J end by 1 base, with 13 bases between.

V and J are TRBV6-1 and TRBJ1-1; D call uncertain. Germline V gene sequence: CDR1 MNHNS, CDR2 SASEGT. The CDR3 extends over 11 amino acids. Trimming took 3 bases from V and 8 from J, leaving 7 bases between them. CDR3 DNA: TGTGCCAGCAGTGAGTTGGTAGAAGCTTTCTTT. Its translation is CASSELVEAFF.

The rearrangement joins TRBV5-1 to TRBJ2-7; D perhaps matches TRBD1 (5 bases). The CDR3 totals 18 residues. The germline V gene encodes CDR1 SGHRS and CDR2 YFSETQ. Trimming left V 0 bases short and J 4 bases short, with 23 bases between. Written as DNA, the CDR3 is TGCGCCAGCAGCTTGGGTGTCGGACAACTCTTCTTACCTTACGAGCAGTACTTC. Translation: CASSLGVGQLFLPYEQYF.

This clone was counted once. This rearrangement joins TRBV7-2 to TRBJ2-7, with D hard to call. V was shortened by 1 base and J by 1 base, with 8 bases between the two germline ends. This CDR3 is 14 amino acids long. CDR1 and CDR2 (germline): SGHTA, FQGNSA. The CDR3 coding sequence is TGTGCCAGCAGCTTAGTAGCACCGTCCTACGAGCAGTACTTC. Protein sequence: CASSLVAPSYEQYF.

V usage is TRBV7-2 and J usage is TRBJ2-1, with a weak D call TRBD1 (6 bases). This CDR3 spans 15 amino acids. Germline CDR1 is SGHTA and CDR2 is FQGNSA. V lost 5 bases, J lost 6 bases, and 17 bases lay in between. The CDR3 DNA sequence: TGTGCCAGCAGCCCGACAGGACCCGGGCGCAATGAGCAGTTCTTC. It specifies CASSPTGPGRNEQFF.

In nucleotides, the CDR3 is TGTGCCAGCAGCAAGAGGACAGGGGAAGGCGAGCAGTACTTC. Translating gives CASSKRTGEGEQYF. The chain uses TRBV7-6 and TRBJ2-7; 9 bases match TRBD1. The germline gives CDR1 SGHVS, CDR2 FNYEAQ. This CDR3 contains 14 residues. The junction had 8 bases not matched to a gene; V was cut back by 5 bases and J by 6 bases.

The rearrangement joins TRBV15 to TRBJ1-6; TRBD1 agrees at 8 bases. V shed 3 bases and J 10 bases; nucleotides not matched to a gene: 5. The CDR3 is 14 amino acids. Germline V gives CDR1 LNHNV, CDR2 YYDKDF (reference sequence). The CDR3 DNA reads TGTGCCACCAGCAGGGAACAGGGGGGATCACCCCTCCACTTT. Translated, it gives CATSREQGGSPLHF.

The gene calls are TRBV27 and TRBJ2-3; D possibly corresponds to TRBD2 (7 bases). Germline CDR1 is MNHEY and CDR2 is SMNVEV (reference sequence). V lost 7 bases to trimming and J lost 0 bases, with 14 bases between them. The CDR3 runs to 15 residues. The CDR3 bases are TGTGCCAGCACCGAGGGGGGGACTAGCACAGATACGCAGTATTTT. It translates to CASTEGGTSTDTQYF.

The gene calls are TRBV14 and TRBJ1-6; D remains unclear. The V and J ends lost 2 bases and 0 bases respectively, with 5 bases between them. Germline lookup yields CDR1 SGHDN and CDR2 FVKESK. This CDR3 has 15 residues. The CDR3, as DNA: TGTGCCAGCAGCCAAACGAGCTCCTATAATTCACCCCTCCACTTT. This gives the protein CASSQTSSYNSPLHF.

V and J are TRBV4-2 and TRBJ2-2, with 10 bases aligning to TRBD1. Germline values: CDR1 LGHNA, CDR2 YNFKEQ. V lost 4 bases to trimming and J lost 7 bases; unmatched junction nucleotides: 9. The CDR3 covers 16 residues. The CDR3 region is CASSPGDRGLGGELFF. The CDR3 region has the DNA TGTGCCAGCAGCCCCGGGGACAGGGGCTTGGGCGGGGAGCTGTTTTTT.

V and J are TRBV5-6 and TRBJ1-5; tentatively, D is TRBD1 (5 bases). This CDR3 spans 15 amino acids. The V gene's germline CDR1 is SGHDT and CDR2 YYEEEE. V was trimmed by 2 bases and J by 4 bases, leaving 13 bases between them. The CDR3 DNA follows: TGTGCCAGCAGCTTTTTTACAGGCCTAAATCAGCCCCAGCATTTT. As protein: CASSFFTGLNQPQHF.

The chain carries TRBV28 and TRBJ2-1; 10 nucleotides align to TRBD2. V gave up 10 bases and J gave up 4 bases; unmatched junction bases: 4. Germline V CDR1 and CDR2: MDHEN, SYDVKM. The CDR3 runs to 13 residues. CDR3 in amino acids: CATSSGGYNEQFF. The CDR3 region has the DNA TGTGCCACCTCTAGCGGGGGTTACAATGAGCAGTTCTTC. The variable domain in full, completed from reference TRBV28 and TRBJ2-1, reads DVKVTQSSRYLVKRTGEKVFLECVQDMDHENMFWYRQDPGLGLRLIYFSYDVKMKEKGDIPEGYSVSREKKERFSLILESASTNQTSMYLCATSSGGYNEQFFGPGTRLTVL.

The rearrangement uses TRBV7-9 and TRBJ1-3; D is unresolved. V lost 5 bases and J 0 bases, leaving 5 bases between the germline ends. Germline CDR1 and CDR2: SEHNR and FQNEAQ (reference sequence). CDR3 length: 13 amino acids. As DNA, the CDR3 is TGTGCCAGCAGCCGAAGCTCTGGAAACACCATATATTTT. Translated, it gives CASSRSSGNTIYF.

This chain connects TRBV5-4 to TRBJ1-5; D is perhaps TRBD1 (5 bases). CDR1 and CDR2 from the germline V gene are SGHNT and YYREEE (reference sequence). Between the trimmed V and J ends, which lost 0 bases and 3 bases, there was a span of 10 bases. The CDR3 has 15 amino acids. This chain's CDR3 is CASSLGGASNQPQHF. For the CDR3, the DNA is TGTGCCAGCAGCTTGGGAGGGGCGTCCAATCAGCCCCAGCATTTT.

This chain links TRBV9 with TRBJ1-2; D ambiguous. Germline V gives CDR1 SGDLS, CDR2 YYNGEE. Trimming cost V 6 bases and J 4 bases, with 19 bases left between them. The CDR3 covers 15 residues. The CDR3 region is CASTSSGDTVYGYTF. The CDR3 DNA is TGTGCCAGCACGAGTAGCGGAGATACAGTCTATGGCTACACCTTC.

V gene TRBV4-3 combines with J gene TRBJ2-5, with D unresolved. The CDR3 loop spans 16 amino acids. In germline, CDR1 is LGHNA, CDR2 YSLEER. V was cut by 0 bases and J by 0 bases, with 11 bases left in between. The CDR3 sequence: CASSQDVGEYQETQYF. The CDR3 region has the DNA TGCGCCAGCAGCCAAGATGTAGGCGAATACCAAGAGACCCAGTACTTC.

The chain joins TRBV5-4 to TRBJ1-2; 10 positions match TRBD1. V lost 3 bases, J lost 8 bases, and 7 bases stayed unmatched. There are 14 residues in the CDR3. Germline assignment: CDR1 SGHNT and CDR2 YYREEE (reference sequence). The CDR3 sequence: CASSWGQGSGGYTF. CDR3 nucleotide sequence: TGTGCCAGCAGCTGGGGACAGGGGTCGGGAGGCTACACCTTC. The entire variable domain, with the rest obtained from reference TRBV5-4 and TRBJ1-2, is as follows: ETGVTQSPTHLIKTRGQQVTLRCSSQSGHNTVSWYQQALGQGPQFIFQYYREEENGRGNFPPRFSGLQFPNYSSELNVNALELDDSALYLCASSWGQGSGGYTFGSGTRLTVV.

J is TRBJ1-6 and V is TRBV27; perhaps TRBD1 as D (6 bases). CDR3 size: 16 residues. In germline, CDR1 is MNHEY, CDR2 SMNVEV (reference sequence). Trimming left V 2 bases short and J 4 bases short, with 12 bases between. CDR3 coding DNA: TGTGCCAGCAGTTTACGGACAGAAATATATAATTCACCCCTCCACTTT. Encoded protein: CASSLRTEIYNSPLHF.

The V call is TRBV2, the J call TRBJ1-3; no firm D call. The length of the CDR3 is 15 residues. V shed 6 bases and J shed 0 bases, with 12 bases lying between them. In germline, CDR1 is SNHLY, CDR2 FYNNEI. DNA of the CDR3: TGTGCCAGCAGCACTGGGCACCTCTCTGGAAACACCATATATTTT. The encoded protein is CASSTGHLSGNTIYF.

This clone was picked up a small number of times. The chain uses TRBV28 and TRBJ1-2; D remains unclear. Germline CDR1 reads MDHEN; CDR2 reads SYDVKM. The V end lost 8 bases, the J end lost 10 bases, and 14 bases lay between the germline ends. This CDR3 spans 11 amino acids. The CDR3 bases are TGTGCCAGCTATCGTTTTGAGACCTACACCTTC. It encodes CASYRFETYTF.

CDR3 sequence (DNA): TGCGCCAGCGGGGAACAGGGTATGAATGAAAAACTGTTTTTT. Translated: CASGEQGMNEKLFF. The chain recombines TRBV10-2 with TRBJ1-4; maybe TRBD1 (6 bases). Per germline, CDR1 WSHSY and CDR2 SAAADI. CDR3 length equals 14 residues. The V end was cut by 8 bases, the J end by 5 bases, with 15 bases between.

As concerns this clone: One end of the junction is discordant with germline, which a read error may explain. V usage is TRBV11-2 and J usage is TRBJ1-5; D not certain. Germline-derived CDR1 and CDR2 are SGHAT and FQNNGV. The length of the CDR3 is 13 residues. The CDR3 nucleotides are TGTGCCAGCAGCATAGACCGAAATCAGCCCCAGCATTTT. Its protein is CASSIDRNQPQHF. The variable domain in full, with the rest retrieved from reference TRBV11-2 and TRBJ1-5, is EAGVAQSPRYKIIEKRQSVAFWCNPISGHATLYWYQQILGQGPKLLIQFQNNGVVDDSQLPKDRFSAERLKGVDSTLKIQPAKLEDSAVYLCASSIDRNQPQHFGDGTRLSIL.

J is TRBJ1-6 and V is TRBV27; no firm D call. V lost 1 base, J lost 6 bases, and 16 bases lay in between. The CDR3 is 17 amino acids. CDR1 and CDR2 from the germline V gene are MNHEY and SMNVEV (reference sequence). CDR3 bases: TGTGCCAGCAGTTTATATATCAGTCCACAATTTAATTCACCCCTCCACTTT. Its translation: CASSLYISPQFNSPLHF.

J is TRBJ2-7 and V is TRBV6-5; D uncertain. V lost 2 bases and J lost 2, with 7 bases in between. This CDR3 spans 13 amino acids. Germline V gene data show CDR1 as MNHEY and CDR2 as SVGAGI. The CDR3 protein is CASSYGSTYEQYF. CDR3 sequence (DNA): TGTGCCAGCAGTTACGGGTCAACCTACGAGCAGTACTTC.

The chain couples TRBV2 to TRBJ2-7; the match to TRBD1 covers 10 bases. The trim removed 7 bases at V and 4 bases at J, leaving 10 bases unmatched. This CDR3 region has 15 residues. Germline V gives CDR1 SNHLY, CDR2 FYNNEI. CDR3 protein: CASKWTGGRKYEQYF. The CDR3 nucleotides are TGTGCCAGCAAATGGACAGGGGGGAGAAAATACGAGCAGTACTTC.

The chain links TRBV28 to TRBJ2-3; 12 nucleotides align to TRBD2. V trimming: 7 bases; J trimming: 2 bases; junction bases outside the gene matches: 10. This CDR3 has 17 amino acids. Germline CDR1 and CDR2: MDHEN and SYDVKM. CDR3 protein: CASIPLGLAGITDTQYF. The DNA for the CDR3 is TGTGCCAGCATCCCTCTAGGACTAGCGGGGATCACAGATACGCAGTATTTT.

This chain links TRBV18 with TRBJ2-5; 9 positions match TRBD1. Germline V gives CDR1 KGHSH, CDR2 LQKENI. The junction had 5 bases not matched to a gene; V was cut back by 4 bases and J by 5 bases. The CDR3 length is 14 residues. CDR3: CASSRQGTGETQYF. CDR3 in DNA: TGTGCCAGCTCACGACAGGGGACAGGGGAGACCCAGTACTTC. Full variable domain (missing parts from reference TRBV18 and TRBJ2-5): NAGVMQNPRHLVRRRGQEARLRCSPMKGHSHVYWYRQLPEEGLKFMVYLQKENIIDESGMPKERFSAEFPKEGPSILRIQQVVRGDSAAYFCASSRQGTGETQYFGPGTRLLVL.

This clone was seen a handful of times. The chain combines TRBV6-5 with TRBJ2-5, with 9 positions matching TRBD2. CDR3 size: 15 residues. Germline CDR1 is MNHEY and CDR2 is SVGAGI. Trimming took 5 bases from V and 5 from J; bases not matched to a gene: 9. DNA of the CDR3: TGTGCCAGCAGTCTCACCGGGACTAGCCAGGAGACCCAGTACTTC. Amino acids: CASSLTGTSQETQYF.

The J gene is TRBJ2-7, the V gene TRBV18, with D perhaps TRBD2 (7 bases). Germline CDR1 reads KGHSH; CDR2 reads LQKENI. Trimming pared 6 bases from V and 2 bases from J, leaving 14 bases between. The CDR3 covers 14 residues. The CDR3 is CASSEGGEAYEQYF. CDR3 DNA: TGTGCCAGCTCCGAGGGGGGGGAGGCCTACGAGCAGTACTTC.

The chain combines TRBV5-6 with TRBJ2-3; 8 bases are shared with TRBD2. The V gene's germline CDR1 is SGHDT and CDR2 YYEEEE. V lost 0 bases, J lost 6 bases, and 9 bases stayed unmatched. This CDR3 spans 16 amino acids. CDR3 DNA sequence: TGTGCCAGCAGCTTGGCAGCTCCGGGGGGGCTCGATACGCAGTATTTT. It is translated as CASSLAAPGGLDTQYF.